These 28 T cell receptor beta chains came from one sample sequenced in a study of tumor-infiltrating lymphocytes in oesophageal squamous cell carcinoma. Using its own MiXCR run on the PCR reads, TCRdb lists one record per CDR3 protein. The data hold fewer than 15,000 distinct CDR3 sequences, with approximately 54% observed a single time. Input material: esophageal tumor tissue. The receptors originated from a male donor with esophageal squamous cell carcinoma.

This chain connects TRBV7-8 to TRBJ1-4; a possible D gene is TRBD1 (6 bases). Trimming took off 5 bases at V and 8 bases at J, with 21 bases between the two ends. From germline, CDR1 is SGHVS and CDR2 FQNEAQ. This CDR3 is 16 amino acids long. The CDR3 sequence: CASSRGDPGAWEKLFF. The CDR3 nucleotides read TGTGCCAGCAGCCGGGGGGATCCGGGGGCGTGGGAAAAACTGTTTTTT.

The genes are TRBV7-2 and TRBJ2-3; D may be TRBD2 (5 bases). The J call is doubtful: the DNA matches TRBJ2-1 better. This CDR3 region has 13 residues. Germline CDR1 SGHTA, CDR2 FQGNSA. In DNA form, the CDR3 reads TGTGCCAGCAGCTTTCGGAGGCGCGATGAGCAGTTCTTC. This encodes CASSFRRRDEQFF.

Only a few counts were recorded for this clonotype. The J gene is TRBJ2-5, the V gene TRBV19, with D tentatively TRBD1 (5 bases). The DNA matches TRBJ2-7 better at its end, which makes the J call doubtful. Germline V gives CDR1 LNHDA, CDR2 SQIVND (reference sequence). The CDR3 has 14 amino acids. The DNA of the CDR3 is TGTGCCAGTAGTATACAGGGAAGAGAGAACGAGCAGTACTTC. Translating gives CASSIQGRENEQYF.

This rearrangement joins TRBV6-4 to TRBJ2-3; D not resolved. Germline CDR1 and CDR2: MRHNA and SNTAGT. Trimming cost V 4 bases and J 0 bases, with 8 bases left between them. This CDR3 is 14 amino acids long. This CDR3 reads CASSAGPSTDTQYF. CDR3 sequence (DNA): TGTGCCAGCAGTGCAGGTCCAAGCACAGATACGCAGTATTTT.

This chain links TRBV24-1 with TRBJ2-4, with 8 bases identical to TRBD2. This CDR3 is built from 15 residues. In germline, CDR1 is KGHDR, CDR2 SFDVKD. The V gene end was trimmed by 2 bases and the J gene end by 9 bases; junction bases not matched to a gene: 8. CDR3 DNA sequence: TGTGCCACCAGTGATTCGGGAGGGGGGGCGGTCATTCAGTACTTC. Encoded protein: CATSDSGGGAVIQYF.

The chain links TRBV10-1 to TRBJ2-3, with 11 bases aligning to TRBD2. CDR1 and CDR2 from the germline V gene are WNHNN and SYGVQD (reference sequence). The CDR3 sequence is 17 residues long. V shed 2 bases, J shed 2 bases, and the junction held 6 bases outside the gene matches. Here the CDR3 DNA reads TGCGCCAGCAGTGAGCAAACTAGCGGGAGTCCCACAGATACGCAGTATTTT. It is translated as CASSEQTSGSPTDTQYF.

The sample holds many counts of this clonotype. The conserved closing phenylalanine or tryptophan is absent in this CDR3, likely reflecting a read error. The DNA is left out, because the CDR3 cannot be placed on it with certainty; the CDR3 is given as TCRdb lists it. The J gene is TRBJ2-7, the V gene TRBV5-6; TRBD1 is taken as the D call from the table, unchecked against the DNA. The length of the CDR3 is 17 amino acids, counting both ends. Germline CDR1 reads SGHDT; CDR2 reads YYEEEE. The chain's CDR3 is CASRLGQGRDYGYTFGS.

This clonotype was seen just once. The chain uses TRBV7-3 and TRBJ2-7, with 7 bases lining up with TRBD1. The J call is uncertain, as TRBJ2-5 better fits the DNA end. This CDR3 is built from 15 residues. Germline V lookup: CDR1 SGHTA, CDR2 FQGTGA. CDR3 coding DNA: TGTGCCAGCAGCTTAACAGGGACAGCCCAAGAGACCCAGTACTTC. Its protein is CASSLTGTAQETQYF.

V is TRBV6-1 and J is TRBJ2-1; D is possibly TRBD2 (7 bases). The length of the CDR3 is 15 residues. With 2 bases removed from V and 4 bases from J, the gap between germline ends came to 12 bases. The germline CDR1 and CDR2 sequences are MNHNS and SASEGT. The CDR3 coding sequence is TGTGCCAGCAGTGAATGGAGGGGGGGATACAATGAGCAGTTCTTC. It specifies CASSEWRGGYNEQFF.

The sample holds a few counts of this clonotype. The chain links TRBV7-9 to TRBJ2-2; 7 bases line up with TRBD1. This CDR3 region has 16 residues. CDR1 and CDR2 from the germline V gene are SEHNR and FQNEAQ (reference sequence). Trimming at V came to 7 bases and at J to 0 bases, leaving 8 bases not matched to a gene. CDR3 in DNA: TGTGCCAGCAAGGGGGCGACAGGCCCGAACACCGGGGAGCTGTTTTTT. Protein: CASKGATGPNTGELFF.

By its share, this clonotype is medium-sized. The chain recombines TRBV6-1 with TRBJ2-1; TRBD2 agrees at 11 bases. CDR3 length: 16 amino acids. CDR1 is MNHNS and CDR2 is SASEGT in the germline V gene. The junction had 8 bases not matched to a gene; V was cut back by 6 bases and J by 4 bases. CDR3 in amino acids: CASSQGLAAIYNEQFF. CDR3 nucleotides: TGTGCCAGCAGCCAGGGACTAGCGGCAATATACAATGAGCAGTTCTTC.

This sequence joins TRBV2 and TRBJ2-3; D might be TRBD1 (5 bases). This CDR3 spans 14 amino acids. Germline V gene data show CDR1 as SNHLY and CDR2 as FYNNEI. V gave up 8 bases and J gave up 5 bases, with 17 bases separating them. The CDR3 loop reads CASAAGIEGDTQYF. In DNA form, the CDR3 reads TGTGCCAGCGCGGCAGGGATAGAAGGAGATACGCAGTATTTT. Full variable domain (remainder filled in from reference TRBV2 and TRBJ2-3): EPEVTQTPSHQVTQMGQEVILRCVPISNHLYFYWYRQILGQKVEFLVSFYNNEISEKSEIFDDQFSVERPDGSNFTLKIRSTKLEDSAMYFCASAAGIEGDTQYFGPGTRLTVL.

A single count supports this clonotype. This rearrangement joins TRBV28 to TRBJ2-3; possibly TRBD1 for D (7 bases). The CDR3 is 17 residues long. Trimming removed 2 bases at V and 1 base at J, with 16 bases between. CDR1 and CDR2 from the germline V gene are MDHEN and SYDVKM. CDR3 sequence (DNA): TGTGCCAGCAGTTTACAGGGGGGCGGGACGGGCACAGATACGCAGTATTTT. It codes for CASSLQGGGTGTDTQYF.

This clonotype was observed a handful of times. CDR3 sequence: CATTGIGNTEAFF. The DNA for the CDR3 is TGTGCCACGACAGGGATAGGGAACACTGAAGCTTTCTTT. V is TRBV10-3 and J is TRBJ1-1, with TRBD1 matching over 7 bases. V shed 10 bases, J shed 1 base, and the junction held 6 bases outside the gene matches. The CDR3 length is 13 residues. Germline CDR1 ENHRY, CDR2 SYGVKD.

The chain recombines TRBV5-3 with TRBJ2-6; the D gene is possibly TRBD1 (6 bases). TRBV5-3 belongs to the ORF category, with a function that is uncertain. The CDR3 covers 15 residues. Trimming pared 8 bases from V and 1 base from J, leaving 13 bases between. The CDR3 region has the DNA TGTGCCAGCAGCCCGCAGGGGTCTGGGGCCAACGTCCTGACTTTC. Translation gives CASSPQGSGANVLTF.

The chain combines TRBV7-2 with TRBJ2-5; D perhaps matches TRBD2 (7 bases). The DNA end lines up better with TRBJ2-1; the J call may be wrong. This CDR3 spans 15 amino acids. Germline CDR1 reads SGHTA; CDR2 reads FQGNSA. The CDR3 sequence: CASSSWKGGYNEQFF. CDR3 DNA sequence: TGTGCCAGCAGCTCCTGGAAGGGGGGGTACAATGAGCAGTTCTTC.

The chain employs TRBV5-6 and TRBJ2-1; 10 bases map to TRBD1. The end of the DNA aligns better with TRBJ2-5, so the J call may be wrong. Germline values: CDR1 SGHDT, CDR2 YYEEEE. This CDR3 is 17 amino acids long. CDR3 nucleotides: TGTGCCAGCAGCCTTAGACAGGGGGCTGCGGTGTTGGAGACCCAGTACTTC. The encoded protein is CASSLRQGAAVLETQYF.

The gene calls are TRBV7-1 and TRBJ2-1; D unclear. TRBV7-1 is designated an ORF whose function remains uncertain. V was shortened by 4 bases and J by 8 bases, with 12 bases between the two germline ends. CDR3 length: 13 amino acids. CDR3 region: CASSWTADDEQFF. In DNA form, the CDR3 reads TGTGCCAGCAGCTGGACGGCGGACGATGAGCAGTTCTTC.

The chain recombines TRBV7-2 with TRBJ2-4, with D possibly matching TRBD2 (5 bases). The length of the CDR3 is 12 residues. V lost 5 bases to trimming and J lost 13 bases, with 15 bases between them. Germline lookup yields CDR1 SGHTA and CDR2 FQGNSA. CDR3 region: CASSADWAEQYF. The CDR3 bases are TGTGCCAGCAGCGCGGACTGGGCGGAGCAGTACTTC.

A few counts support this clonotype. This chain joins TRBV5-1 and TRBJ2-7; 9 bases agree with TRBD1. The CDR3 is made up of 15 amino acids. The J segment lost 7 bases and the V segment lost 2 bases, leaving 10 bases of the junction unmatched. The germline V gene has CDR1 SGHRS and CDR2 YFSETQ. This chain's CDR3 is CASSFRQGVYNEQYF. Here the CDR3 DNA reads TGCGCCAGCAGCTTCAGACAGGGGGTCTACAATGAGCAGTACTTC.

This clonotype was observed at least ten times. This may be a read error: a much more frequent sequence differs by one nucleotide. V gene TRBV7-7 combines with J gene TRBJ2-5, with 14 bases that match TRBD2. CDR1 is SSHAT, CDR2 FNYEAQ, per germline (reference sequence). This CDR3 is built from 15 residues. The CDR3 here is CASSQGLAGADEQYF. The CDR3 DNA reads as TGTGCTAGCAGCCAGGGACTAGCGGGGGCGGATGAGCAGTACTTC. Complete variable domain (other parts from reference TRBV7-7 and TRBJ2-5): GAGVSQSPRYKVTKRGQDVTLRCDPISSHATLYWYQQALGQGPEFLTYFNYEAQPDKSGLPSDRFSAERPEGSISTLTIQRTEQRDSAMYRCASSQGLAGADEQYFGPGTRLLVL.

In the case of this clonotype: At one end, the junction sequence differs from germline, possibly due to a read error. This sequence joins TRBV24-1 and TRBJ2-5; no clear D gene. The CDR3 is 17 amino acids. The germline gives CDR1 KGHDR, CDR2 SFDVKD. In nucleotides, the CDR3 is TGTGCCACCAGTGAAACGACCAGGAGCTCCTATAATTCACCCCTCCACTTC. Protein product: CATSETTRSSYNSPLHF.

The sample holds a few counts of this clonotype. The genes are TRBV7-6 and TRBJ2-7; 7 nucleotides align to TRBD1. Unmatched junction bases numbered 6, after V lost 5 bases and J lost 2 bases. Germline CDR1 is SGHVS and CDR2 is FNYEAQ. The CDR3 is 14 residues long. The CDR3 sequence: CASSLRQGAYEQYF. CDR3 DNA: TGTGCCAGCAGCCTTCGACAGGGAGCCTACGAGCAGTACTTC.

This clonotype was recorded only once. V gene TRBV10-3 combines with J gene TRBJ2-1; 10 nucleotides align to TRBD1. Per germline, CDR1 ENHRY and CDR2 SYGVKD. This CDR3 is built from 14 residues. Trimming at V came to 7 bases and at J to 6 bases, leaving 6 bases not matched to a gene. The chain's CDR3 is CAIKGTGAVNEQFF. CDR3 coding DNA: TGTGCCATCAAGGGGACAGGGGCAGTCAATGAGCAGTTCTTC.

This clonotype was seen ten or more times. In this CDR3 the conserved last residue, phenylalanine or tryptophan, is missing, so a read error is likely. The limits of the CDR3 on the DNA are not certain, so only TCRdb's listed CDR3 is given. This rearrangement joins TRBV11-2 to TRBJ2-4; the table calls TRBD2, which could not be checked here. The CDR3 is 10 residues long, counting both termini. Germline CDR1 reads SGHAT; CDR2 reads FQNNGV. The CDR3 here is CASSKLAARD.

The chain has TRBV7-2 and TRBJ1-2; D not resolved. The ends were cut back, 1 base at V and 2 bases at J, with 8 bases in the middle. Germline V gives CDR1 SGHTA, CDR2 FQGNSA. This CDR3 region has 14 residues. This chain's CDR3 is CASSLVWTNYGYTF. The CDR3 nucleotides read TGTGCCAGCAGCTTAGTTTGGACGAACTATGGCTACACCTTC.

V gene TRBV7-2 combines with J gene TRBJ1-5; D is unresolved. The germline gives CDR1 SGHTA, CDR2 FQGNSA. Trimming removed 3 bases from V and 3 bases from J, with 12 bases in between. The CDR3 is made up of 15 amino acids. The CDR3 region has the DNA TGTGCCAGCAGCTTCGATCGACACAACAATCAGCCCCAGCATTTT. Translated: CASSFDRHNNQPQHF.

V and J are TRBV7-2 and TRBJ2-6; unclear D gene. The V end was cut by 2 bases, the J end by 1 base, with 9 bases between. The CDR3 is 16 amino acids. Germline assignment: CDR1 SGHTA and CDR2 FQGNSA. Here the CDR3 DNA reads TGTGCCAGCAGCTTAAGTGTGGGATCTGGGGCCAACGTCCTGACTTTC. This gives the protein CASSLSVGSGANVLTF. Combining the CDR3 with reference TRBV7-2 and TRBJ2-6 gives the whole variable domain GAGVSQSPSNKVTEKGKDVELRCDPISGHTALYWYRQSLGQGLEFLIYFQGNSAPDKSGLPSDRFSAERTGGSVSTLTIQRTQQEDSAVYLCASSLSVGSGANVLTFGAGSRLTVL.